This T cell receptor beta chain was observed in a study of blood T cell repertoires in COVID-19. TCRdb's copy holds only in-frame clones and misses some; the assay was immunoSEQ multiplex PCR. The sample includes approximately 150,000 clones, approximately 89% of them seen just once. The CDR3 spans 17 residues. Germline trimming cut 0 bases from V and 11 bases from J; bases unmatched to any gene: 14. CDR1 SGHTA and CDR2 FQGNSA come from the germline V gene. Sequencing was done on a sample of peripheral blood. V usage is TRBV7-2 and J usage is TRBJ2-3; 10 bases align to TRBD2. The receptor was derived from a human donor in a cohort sampled during active COVID-19. The CDR3 reads CASSLASTSGGASMQYF. The CDR3 region has the DNA TGTGCCAGCAGCTTAGCGTCTACAAGCGGGGGGGCCTCCATGCAGTATTTT.